What follows is one TCR beta chain and its context. This entry comes from a study of blood T cell repertoires in COVID-19. Background on the study: Samples came from the United States, Italy and Spain, spanning acute and convalescent COVID-19.

Germline-derived CDR1 and CDR2 are SGHNT and YENEEA. This CDR3 is built from 14 residues. Germline trimming cut 5 bases from V and 3 bases from J; bases unmatched to any gene: 4. Patients in Seattle were enrolled during active infection, then followed longitudinally. Original processing notes: Amplified reference gene primers provided the basis for estimating nucleated cell counts. Repertoires were generated with immunoSEQ multiplex PCR, while TCRdb's copy carries only in-frame clones and drops some. The DNA gave D and trimming, while V, J and clone size come from that table. The sample contains 90,000 to 100,000 clones, about nine tenths of which appear only once.

This chain uses TRBV11-3 with TRBJ1-5; 7 positions match TRBD1. Input material: peripheral blood. This TCR derives from a man in his fifties or sixties with COVID-19, enrolled during active disease. CDR3 loop: CASSAGQNNQPQHF. The CDR3 coding sequence is TGTGCCAGCAGCGCGGGACAGAACAATCAGCCCCAGCATTTT.